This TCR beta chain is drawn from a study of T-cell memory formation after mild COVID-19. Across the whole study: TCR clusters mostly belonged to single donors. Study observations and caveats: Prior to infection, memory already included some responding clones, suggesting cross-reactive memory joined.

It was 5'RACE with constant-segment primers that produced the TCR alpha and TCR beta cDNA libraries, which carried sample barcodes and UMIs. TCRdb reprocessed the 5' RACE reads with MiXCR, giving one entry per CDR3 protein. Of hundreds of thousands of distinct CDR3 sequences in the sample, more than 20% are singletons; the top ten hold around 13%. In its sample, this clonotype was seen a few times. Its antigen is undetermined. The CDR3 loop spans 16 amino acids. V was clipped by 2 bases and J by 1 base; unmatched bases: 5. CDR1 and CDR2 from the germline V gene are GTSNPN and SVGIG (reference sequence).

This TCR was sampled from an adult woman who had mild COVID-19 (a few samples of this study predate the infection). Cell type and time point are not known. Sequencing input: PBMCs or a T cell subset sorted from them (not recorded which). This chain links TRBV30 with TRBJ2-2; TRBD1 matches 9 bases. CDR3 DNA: TGTGCCTGGAGTCGGGGACAGGGAGGGAACACCGGGGAGCTGTTTTTT. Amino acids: CAWSRGQGGNTGELFF.